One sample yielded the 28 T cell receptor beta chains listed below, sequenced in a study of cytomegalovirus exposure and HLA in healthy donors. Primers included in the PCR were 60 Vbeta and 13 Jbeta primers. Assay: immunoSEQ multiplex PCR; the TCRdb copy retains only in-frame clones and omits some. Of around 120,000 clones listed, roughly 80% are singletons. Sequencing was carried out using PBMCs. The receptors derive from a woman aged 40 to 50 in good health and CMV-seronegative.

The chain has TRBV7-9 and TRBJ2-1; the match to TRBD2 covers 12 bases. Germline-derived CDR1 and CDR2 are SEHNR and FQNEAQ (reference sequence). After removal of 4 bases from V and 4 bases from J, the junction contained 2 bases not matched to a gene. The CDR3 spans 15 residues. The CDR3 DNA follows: TGTGCCAGCAGCTCTAGCGGGGGGGCTTACAATGAGCAGTTCTTC. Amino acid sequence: CASSSSGGAYNEQFF.

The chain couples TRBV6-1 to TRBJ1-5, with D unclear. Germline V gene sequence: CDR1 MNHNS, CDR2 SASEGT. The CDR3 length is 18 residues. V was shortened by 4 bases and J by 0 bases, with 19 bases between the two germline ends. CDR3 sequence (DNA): TGTGCCAGCAGTGGGCGGATAAACGATGTCCTTAGCAATCAGCCCCAGCATTTT. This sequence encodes CASSGRINDVLSNQPQHF.

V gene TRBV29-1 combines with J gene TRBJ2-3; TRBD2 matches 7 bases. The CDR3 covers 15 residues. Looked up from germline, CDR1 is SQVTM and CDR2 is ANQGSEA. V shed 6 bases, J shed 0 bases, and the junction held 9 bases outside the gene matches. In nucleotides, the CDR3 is TGCAGCGTACAATATGGGGGGGTTAGCACAGATACGCAGTATTTT. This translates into CSVQYGGVSTDTQYF.

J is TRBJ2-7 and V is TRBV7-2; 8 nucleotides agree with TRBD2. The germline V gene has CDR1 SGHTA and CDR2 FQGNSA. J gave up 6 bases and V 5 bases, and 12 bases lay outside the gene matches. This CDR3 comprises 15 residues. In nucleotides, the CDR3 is TGTGCCAGCAGCCGCCAGAGCCCGGGAGGGTCCGAGCAGTACTTC. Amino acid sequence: CASSRQSPGGSEQYF.

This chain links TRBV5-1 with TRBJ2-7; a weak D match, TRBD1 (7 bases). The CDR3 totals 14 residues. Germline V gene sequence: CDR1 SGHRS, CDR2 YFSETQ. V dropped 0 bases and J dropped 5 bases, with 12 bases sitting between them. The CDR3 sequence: CASSLGPGGNEQYF. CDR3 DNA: TGCGCCAGCAGCTTGGGACCAGGGGGGAACGAGCAGTACTTC.

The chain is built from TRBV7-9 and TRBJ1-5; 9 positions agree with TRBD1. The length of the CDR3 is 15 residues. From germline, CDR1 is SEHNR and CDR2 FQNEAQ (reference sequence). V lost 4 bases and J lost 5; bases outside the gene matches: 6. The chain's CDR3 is CASSSTGGRDQPQHF. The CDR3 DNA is TGTGCCAGCAGCTCTACAGGGGGCAGGGATCAGCCCCAGCATTTT.

The CDR3 loop reads CARSCRGRSYEQYF. Written as DNA, the CDR3 is TGTGCCAGAAGCTGCCGGGGTCGCTCCTACGAGCAGTACTTC. V is TRBV5-3 and J is TRBJ2-7, with D perhaps TRBD2 (5 bases). TRBV5-3 has ORF status, its function being uncertain. The length of the CDR3 is 14 residues. V was trimmed by 3 bases and J by 0 bases, leaving 10 bases between them.

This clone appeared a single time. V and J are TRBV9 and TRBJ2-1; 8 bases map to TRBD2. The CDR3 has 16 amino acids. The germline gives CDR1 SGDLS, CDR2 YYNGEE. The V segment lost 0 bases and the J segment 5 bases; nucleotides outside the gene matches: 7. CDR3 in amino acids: CASSVVDGGVHNEQFF. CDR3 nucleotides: TGTGCCAGCAGCGTAGTCGACGGGGGGGTCCACAATGAGCAGTTCTTC.

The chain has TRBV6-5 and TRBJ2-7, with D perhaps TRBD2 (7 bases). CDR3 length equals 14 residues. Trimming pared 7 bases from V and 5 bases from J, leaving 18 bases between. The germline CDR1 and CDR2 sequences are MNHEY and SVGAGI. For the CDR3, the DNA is TGTGCCAGCACCAAGGGGGGGGGTCTCGACGAGCAGTACTTC. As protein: CASTKGGGLDEQYF.

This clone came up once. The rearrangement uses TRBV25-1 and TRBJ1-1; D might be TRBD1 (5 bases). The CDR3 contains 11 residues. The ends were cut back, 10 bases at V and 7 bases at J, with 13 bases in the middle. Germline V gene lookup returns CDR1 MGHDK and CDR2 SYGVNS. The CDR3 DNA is TGTGCCACGTCTAGGGGATGTGAAGCTTTCTTT. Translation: CATSRGCEAFF.

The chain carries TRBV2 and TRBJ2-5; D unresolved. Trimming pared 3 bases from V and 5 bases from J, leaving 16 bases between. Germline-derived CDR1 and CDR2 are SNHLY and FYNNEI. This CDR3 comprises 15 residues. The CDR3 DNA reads TGTGCCAGCAGTGAGGCGGCCATTACGAGGGAGACCCAGTACTTC. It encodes CASSEAAITRETQYF.

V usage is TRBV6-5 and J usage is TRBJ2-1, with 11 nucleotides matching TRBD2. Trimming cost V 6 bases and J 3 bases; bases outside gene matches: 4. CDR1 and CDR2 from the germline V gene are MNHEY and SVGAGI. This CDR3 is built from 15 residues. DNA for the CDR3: TGTGCCAGCAGGCTTAGCGGGGGGGACTACAATGAGCAGTTCTTC. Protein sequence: CASRLSGGDYNEQFF.

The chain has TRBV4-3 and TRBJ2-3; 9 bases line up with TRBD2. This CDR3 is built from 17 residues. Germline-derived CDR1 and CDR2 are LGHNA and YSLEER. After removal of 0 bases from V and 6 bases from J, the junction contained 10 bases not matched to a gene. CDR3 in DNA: TGCGCCAGCAGCCAAGATGGGCTAGCGGGGACCCCCGATACGCAGTATTTT. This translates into CASSQDGLAGTPDTQYF.

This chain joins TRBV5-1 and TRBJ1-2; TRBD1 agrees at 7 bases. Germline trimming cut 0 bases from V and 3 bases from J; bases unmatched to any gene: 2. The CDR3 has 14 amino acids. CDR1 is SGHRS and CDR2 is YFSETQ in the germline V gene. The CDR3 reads CASSLDGQDYGYTF. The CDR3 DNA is TGCGCCAGCAGCTTGGATGGACAGGACTATGGCTACACCTTC.

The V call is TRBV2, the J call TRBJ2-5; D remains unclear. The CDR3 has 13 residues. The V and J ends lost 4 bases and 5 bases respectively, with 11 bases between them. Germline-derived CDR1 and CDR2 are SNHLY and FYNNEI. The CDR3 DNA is TGTGCCAGCAGTGTCTCCGGTCGGGAGACCCAGTACTTC. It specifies CASSVSGRETQYF.

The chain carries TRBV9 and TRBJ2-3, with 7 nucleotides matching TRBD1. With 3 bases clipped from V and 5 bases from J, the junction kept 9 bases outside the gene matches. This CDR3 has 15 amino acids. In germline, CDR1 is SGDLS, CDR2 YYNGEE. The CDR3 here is CASSEGARTVDTQYF. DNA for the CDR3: TGTGCCAGCAGCGAGGGGGCAAGAACGGTAGATACGCAGTATTTT.

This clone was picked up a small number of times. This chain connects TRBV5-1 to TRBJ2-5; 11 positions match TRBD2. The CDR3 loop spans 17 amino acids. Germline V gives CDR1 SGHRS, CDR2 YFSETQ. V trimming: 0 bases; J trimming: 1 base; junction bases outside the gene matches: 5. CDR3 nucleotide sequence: TGCGCCAGCAGCTTGGAGGGACTAGCGGCTATCCAAGAGACCCAGTACTTC. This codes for CASSLEGLAAIQETQYF.

Here the CDR3 reads CASSLGGVGNEQFF. In nucleotides, the CDR3 is TGTGCCAGCAGCTTGGGGGGAGTGGGGAATGAGCAGTTCTTC. The chain combines TRBV7-9 with TRBJ2-1, with D perhaps TRBD2 (6 bases). The germline gives CDR1 SEHNR, CDR2 FQNEAQ (reference sequence). V was trimmed by 3 bases and J by 7 bases, leaving 13 bases between them. CDR3 size: 14 residues.

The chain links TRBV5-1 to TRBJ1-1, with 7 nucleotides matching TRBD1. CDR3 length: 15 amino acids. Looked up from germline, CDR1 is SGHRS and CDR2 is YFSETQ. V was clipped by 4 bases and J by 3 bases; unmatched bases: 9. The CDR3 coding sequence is TGCGCCAGCAGCGCCACCCTCACAGGGGACACTGAAGCTTTCTTT. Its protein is CASSATLTGDTEAFF.

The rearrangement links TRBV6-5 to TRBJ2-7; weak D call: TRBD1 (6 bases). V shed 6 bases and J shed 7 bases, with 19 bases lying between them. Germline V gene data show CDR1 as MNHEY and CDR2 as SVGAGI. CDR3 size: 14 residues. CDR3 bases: TGTGCCAGCAGGTCGGCAGGGGCTACCTTGGAGCAGTACTTC. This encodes CASRSAGATLEQYF.

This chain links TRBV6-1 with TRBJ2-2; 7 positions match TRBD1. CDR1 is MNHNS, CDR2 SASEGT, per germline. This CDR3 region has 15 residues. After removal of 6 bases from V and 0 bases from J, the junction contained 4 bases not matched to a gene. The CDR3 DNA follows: TGTGCCAGCAGGCTGGACAGGCCGAACACCGGGGAGCTGTTTTTT. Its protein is CASRLDRPNTGELFF.

The CDR3 reads CATRGNTEAFF. The CDR3 DNA follows: TGTGCCACTCGGGGGAACACTGAAGCTTTCTTT. V is TRBV27 and J is TRBJ1-1; D not certain. The CDR3 loop spans 11 amino acids. CDR1 MNHEY and CDR2 SMNVEV come from the germline V gene (reference sequence). Trimming cost V 10 bases and J 1 base, with 7 bases left between them.

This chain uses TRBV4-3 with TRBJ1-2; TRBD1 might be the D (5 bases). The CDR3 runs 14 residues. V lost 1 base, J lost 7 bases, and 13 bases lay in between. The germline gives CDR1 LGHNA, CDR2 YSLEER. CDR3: CASSQGTGGRGYTF. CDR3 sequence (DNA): TGCGCCAGCAGCCAAGGAACCGGGGGTCGTGGCTACACCTTC.

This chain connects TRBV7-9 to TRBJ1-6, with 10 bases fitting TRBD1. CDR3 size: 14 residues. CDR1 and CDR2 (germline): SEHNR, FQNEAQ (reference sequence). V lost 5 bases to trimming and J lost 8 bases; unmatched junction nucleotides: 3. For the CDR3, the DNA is TGTGCCAGCAGCCCGGGACAGGGGTATTCACCCCTCCACTTT. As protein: CASSPGQGYSPLHF.

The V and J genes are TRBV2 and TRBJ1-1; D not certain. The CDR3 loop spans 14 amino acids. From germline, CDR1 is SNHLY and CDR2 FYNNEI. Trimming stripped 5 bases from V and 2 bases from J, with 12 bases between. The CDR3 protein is CASSHRDFNTEAFF. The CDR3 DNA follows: TGTGCCAGCAGTCACCGGGATTTTAACACTGAAGCTTTCTTT.

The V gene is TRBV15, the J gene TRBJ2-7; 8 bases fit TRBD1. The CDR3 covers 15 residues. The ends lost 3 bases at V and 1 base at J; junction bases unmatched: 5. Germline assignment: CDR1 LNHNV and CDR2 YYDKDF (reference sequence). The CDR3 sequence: CATSREDRESYEQYF. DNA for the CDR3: TGTGCCACCAGCAGGGAGGACAGGGAGTCCTACGAGCAGTACTTC.

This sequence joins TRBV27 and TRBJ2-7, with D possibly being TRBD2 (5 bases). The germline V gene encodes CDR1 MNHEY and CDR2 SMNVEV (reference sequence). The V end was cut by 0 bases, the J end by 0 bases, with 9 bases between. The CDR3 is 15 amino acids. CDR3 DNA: TGTGCCAGCAGTTTATCGGGAGAGGCCTCCTACGAGCAGTACTTC. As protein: CASSLSGEASYEQYF.

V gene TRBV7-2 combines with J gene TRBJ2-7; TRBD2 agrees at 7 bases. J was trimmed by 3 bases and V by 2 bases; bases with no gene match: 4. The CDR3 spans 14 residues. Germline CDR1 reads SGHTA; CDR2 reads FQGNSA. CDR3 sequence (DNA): TGTGCCAGCAGCTTAACCGCGGGAGACTACGAGCAGTACTTC. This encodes CASSLTAGDYEQYF.